This is a list of T cell receptor beta chains from one sample in a study of blood T cell repertoires in COVID-19. Assay used: immunoSEQ multiplex PCR; TCRdb lists only in-frame clones, some missing. The sample has tens of thousands of clones; approximately 91% are singletons. The specimen was peripheral blood. The receptors here all came from a human donor in a cohort sampled during active COVID-19. Both conserved end residues are part of each CDR3. The order of the fields is D gene, J gene, clone size, V gene, CDR3 DNA, CDR3 protein. A D gene is named only where the DNA matches it firmly. Rows may omit the clone size; those that give it use once, few, many or a size class.

D: TRBD1
J: TRBJ2-2
size: .
V: TRBV11-3
DNA: TGTGCCAGCAGCGGCTACAGGGGTTACACCGGGGAGCTGTTTTTT
CDR3: CASSGYRGYTGELFF

D: .
J: TRBJ1-2
size: .
V: TRBV6-5
DNA: TGTGCCAGCAGTTCGGACATGTGGAACTATGGCTACACCTTC
CDR3: CASSSDMWNYGYTF

D: .
J: TRBJ2-1
size: .
V: TRBV3-1/TRBV3-2
DNA: TGTGCCAGCAGCCCGGCCATAAACTACATCCGTCATGAGCAGTTCTTC
CDR3: CASSPAINYIRHEQFF

D: TRBD2
J: TRBJ2-4
size: .
V: TRBV19
DNA: TGTGCCAGTAACTCAGCGGGAGGACTGAACATTCAGTACTTC
CDR3: CASNSAGGLNIQYF

D: .
J: TRBJ1-1
size: .
V: TRBV5-6
DNA: TGTGCCAGCAGCTTGGCAGGGAACACTGAAGCTTTCTTT
CDR3: CASSLAGNTEAFF

D: .
J: TRBJ1-2
size: .
V: TRBV6-6
DNA: TGTGCCAGCAGTTACCCCACACAGGGCGCGAATGGCTACACCTTC
CDR3: CASSYPTQGANGYTF

D: TRBD2
J: TRBJ2-1
size: .
V: TRBV5-4
DNA: TGTGCCAGCAGCTTGGCTCCACTAGCGGGGGCCAATGAGCAGTTCTTC
CDR3: CASSLAPLAGANEQFF

D: TRBD1
J: TRBJ1-1
size: .
V: TRBV5-1
DNA: TGCGCCAGCAGCACGGGACAGGGAGGCACTGAAGCTTTCTTT
CDR3: CASSTGQGGTEAFF

D: .
J: TRBJ1-1
size: .
V: TRBV25-1
DNA: TGTGCCAGCAGTGCGACGGGGAAGAACACTGAAGCTTTCTTT
CDR3: CASSATGKNTEAFF

D: .
J: TRBJ2-3
size: .
V: TRBV10-3
DNA: TGTGCCATGGGGAGCGGAGATACGCAGTATTTT
CDR3: CAMGSGDTQYF

D: TRBD1
J: TRBJ1-5
size: .
V: TRBV2
DNA: TGTGCCAGCAGTAAACAGGGGTTGGGGCAGCCCCAGCATTTT
CDR3: CASSKQGLGQPQHF

D: .
J: TRBJ1-4
size: .
V: TRBV5-5
DNA: TGTGCCAGCAGCTCCGCCCTCAGCGGGGAAAAACTGTTTTTT
CDR3: CASSSALSGEKLFF

D: TRBD1
J: TRBJ2-2
size: .
V: TRBV19
DNA: TGTGCCAGTCAACAGGGGGATGGCACCGGGGAGCTGTTTTTT
CDR3: CASQQGDGTGELFF

D: .
J: TRBJ1-1
size: few
V: TRBV7-3
DNA: TGTGCCAGCCGGTGGACTACAAACACTGAAGCTTTCTTT
CDR3: CASRWTTNTEAFF

D: .
J: TRBJ1-3
size: .
V: TRBV27
DNA: TGTGCCAGAGGGGCGAGTGGAAACACCATATATTTT
CDR3: CARGASGNTIYF

D: TRBD2
J: TRBJ2-1
size: .
V: TRBV7-2
DNA: TGTGCCAGCAGCTTTTTAACGGGAGGGCCCCACAATGAGCAGTTCTTC
CDR3: CASSFLTGGPHNEQFF

D: TRBD2
J: TRBJ2-2
size: .
V: TRBV6-2/TRBV6-3
DNA: TGTGCCAGCAGTTATATGAGCGGGATAGGGAACACCGGGGAGCTGTTTTTT
CDR3: CASSYMSGIGNTGELFF

D: .
J: TRBJ1-1
size: .
V: TRBV7-9
DNA: TGTGCCAGCAGCTTGTCGGGGTTCGAAGCTTTCTTT
CDR3: CASSLSGFEAFF

D: .
J: TRBJ2-5
size: once
V: TRBV2
DNA: TGTGCCAGCAGTCACGGGGGGCCCCAAGAGACCCAGTACTTC
CDR3: CASSHGGPQETQYF

D: .
J: TRBJ2-5
size: .
V: TRBV18
DNA: TGTGCCAGCTCGGCGGGAGAGACCCAGTACTTC
CDR3: CASSAGETQYF

D: TRBD1
J: TRBJ1-1
size: .
V: TRBV27
DNA: TGTGCCAGCAGTAGACAGGGTCATACTGAAGCTTTCTTT
CDR3: CASSRQGHTEAFF

D: TRBD2
J: TRBJ2-1
size: few
V: TRBV6-5
DNA: TGTGCCAGCAGCTCGGGATGGGGGGGATTCAATGAGCAGTTCTTC
CDR3: CASSSGWGGFNEQFF

D: TRBD1
J: TRBJ1-2
size: .
V: TRBV9
DNA: TGTGCCAGCAGCCCAGGGACAGAGGATGGCTACACCTTC
CDR3: CASSPGTEDGYTF

D: TRBD2
J: TRBJ2-3
size: .
V: TRBV7-8
DNA: TGTGCCAGCAGCTTAGTTCGGACTAGTATAGATACGCAGTATTTT
CDR3: CASSLVRTSIDTQYF

D: TRBD2
J: TRBJ2-3
size: .
V: TRBV7-9
DNA: TGTGCCAGCAGCCCGATAGGCGGGGGGGCCCCAGATACGCAGTATTTT
CDR3: CASSPIGGGAPDTQYF

D: TRBD1
J: TRBJ2-1
size: .
V: TRBV11-3
DNA: TGTGCCAGCAGCCTGAACGCCGGGACAGCTGATGAGCAGTTCTTC
CDR3: CASSLNAGTADEQFF

D: .
J: TRBJ1-1
size: .
V: TRBV18
DNA: TGTGCCAGCTCACCACTACAGGCGAACACTGAAGCTTTCTTT
CDR3: CASSPLQANTEAFF

D: TRBD1
J: TRBJ2-4
size: .
V: TRBV10-3
DNA: TGTGCCATCAGTGACACCGGGACAGTGGGATTCAGGTTC
CDR3: CAISDTGTVGFRF

D: TRBD1
J: TRBJ2-1
size: .
V: TRBV19
DNA: TGTGCCAGTAGTATTTCGGGGACAGGGTACAATGAGCAGTTCTTC
CDR3: CASSISGTGYNEQFF

D: .
J: TRBJ1-2
size: few
V: TRBV13
DNA: TGTGCCAGCAGCTTTCGGGGGGCGCGTGGCTACACCTTC
CDR3: CASSFRGARGYTF

D: TRBD1
J: TRBJ2-1
size: once
V: TRBV6-5
DNA: TGTGCCAGCAGGCAACCGGGACAGGGGAGGAATGAGCAGTTCTTC
CDR3: CASRQPGQGRNEQFF

D: .
J: TRBJ2-1
size: .
V: TRBV19
DNA: TGTGCCAGTAGTGACCGGTCAGGGGTTGAGCAGTTCTTC
CDR3: CASSDRSGVEQFF

D: TRBD1
J: TRBJ1-2
size: once
V: TRBV19
DNA: TGTGCCAGTAGTAGCTCCGGGACAGGGGGCTGGGGCTACACCTTC
CDR3: CASSSSGTGGWGYTF

D: TRBD2
J: TRBJ2-1
size: .
V: TRBV19
DNA: TGTGCCACCTCGGGACTAGCGGGACCAAATTACAATGAGCAGTTCTTC
CDR3: CATSGLAGPNYNEQFF

D: .
J: TRBJ1-1
size: .
V: TRBV11-2
DNA: TGTGCCAGCAGCTTAGCTCAGGGTCGGACTGAAGCTTTCTTT
CDR3: CASSLAQGRTEAFF

D: .
J: TRBJ2-3
size: .
V: TRBV19
DNA: TGTGCCAGTAGTATAGATGGCGGGCAGCCCCTCGATACGCAGTATTTT
CDR3: CASSIDGGQPLDTQYF

D: .
J: TRBJ2-6
size: .
V: TRBV29-1
DNA: TGCAGCGTTGCGTCCGGGTCTACTGGGGCCAACGTCCTGACTTTC
CDR3: CSVASGSTGANVLTF